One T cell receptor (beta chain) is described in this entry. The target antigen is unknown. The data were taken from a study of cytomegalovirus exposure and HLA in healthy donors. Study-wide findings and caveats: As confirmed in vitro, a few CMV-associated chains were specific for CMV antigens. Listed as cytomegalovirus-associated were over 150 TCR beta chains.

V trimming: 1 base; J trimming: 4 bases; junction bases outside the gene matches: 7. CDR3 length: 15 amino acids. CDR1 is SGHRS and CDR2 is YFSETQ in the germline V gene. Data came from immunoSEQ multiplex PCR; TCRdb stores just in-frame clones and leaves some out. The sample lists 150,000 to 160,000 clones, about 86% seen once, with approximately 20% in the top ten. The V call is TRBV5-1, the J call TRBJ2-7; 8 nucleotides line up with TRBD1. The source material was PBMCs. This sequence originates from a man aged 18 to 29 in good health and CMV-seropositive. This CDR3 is CASSLFRTGTYEQYF. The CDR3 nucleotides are TGCGCCAGCAGCTTGTTCCGGACAGGGACATACGAGCAGTACTTC. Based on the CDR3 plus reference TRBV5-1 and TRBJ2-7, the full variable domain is KAGVTQTPRYLIKTRGQQVTLSCSPISGHRSVSWYQQTPGQGLQFLFEYFSETQRNKGNFPGRFSGRQFSNSRSEMNVSTLELGDSALYLCASSLFRTGTYEQYFGPGTRLTVT.